The rows below give T cell receptor beta chains drawn from one sample of a study of T cells in localized non-small cell lung cancer. Assay used: immunoSEQ multiplex PCR; TCRdb lists only in-frame clones, some missing. The sample lists around 96,000 clones, approximately 91% occurring once. The sample in question was PBMCs, obtained before any cancer treatment. The receptors were sampled from a woman aged 40-69 years with stage II squamous cell lung carcinoma. Each CDR3 is given with its conserved first and last residue. Fields, in order: CDR3 length, J gene, V gene, D gene, clone size, CDR3 protein, CDR3 DNA. The D gene is left open where the match is weak. Clone size is stated in some rows and not others, as once, few, many or a class when expanded.

16,TRBJ2-3,TRBV5-6,.,.,CASSLSWTPITDTQYF,TGTGCCAGCAGCTTGTCCTGGACTCCCATTACAGATACGCAGTATTTT
17,TRBJ2-7,TRBV5-1,TRBD2,few,CASSSRTSGRTLIEQYF,TGCGCCAGCAGCTCCCGGACTAGCGGGAGAACCCTGATCGAGCAGTACTTC
14,TRBJ1-1,TRBV28,.,.,CASIKGQTDTEAFF,TGTGCCAGCATCAAAGGACAGACCGACACTGAAGCTTTCTTT
13,TRBJ2-7,TRBV5-1,TRBD1,once,CASSPTDRDEQYF,TGCGCCAGCAGCCCAACGGACAGGGACGAGCAGTACTTC
15,TRBJ2-2,TRBV6-6,.,.,CASSYSSRRTGELFF,TGTGCCAGCAGTTACTCGAGCCGTAGAACCGGGGAGCTGTTTTTT
19,TRBJ2-4,TRBV7-9,TRBD1,.,CASSHPDRGVTLAKNIQYF,TGTGCCAGCAGCCATCCCGACAGGGGGGTGACTCTAGCCAAAAACATTCAGTACTTC
14,TRBJ1-2,TRBV2,.,.,CASSSQTGLGGYTF,TGTGCCAGCAGTTCTCAAACAGGGCTGGGTGGCTACACCTTC
16,TRBJ1-1,TRBV18,TRBD1,.,CASSPPQGATNTEAFF,TGTGCCAGCTCACCACCTCAGGGGGCGACGAACACTGAAGCTTTCTTT
15,TRBJ1-1,TRBV5-1,.,.,CASSPPVGVGAEAFF,TGCGCCAGCAGCCCCCCCGTGGGAGTTGGCGCTGAAGCTTTCTTT
14,TRBJ1-1,TRBV4-2,.,once,CASSQGSDRPEAFF,TGTGCCAGCAGCCAAGGGAGTGACCGCCCGGAAGCTTTCTTT
17,TRBJ1-3,TRBV6-1,.,.,CASSEKFWTASGNTIYF,TGTGCCAGCAGTGAAAAGTTTTGGACGGCCTCTGGAAACACCATATATTTT